This T cell receptor beta chain was found in a study of blood T cell repertoires in COVID-19. Some clones are missing from TCRdb's copy, which holds only in-frame ones; the method was immunoSEQ multiplex PCR. The repertoire includes about 210,000 clones, 70% to 90% of them detected once, and roughly 8% sits in the top ten. This clone was observed once. The CDR3 covers 16 residues. Looked up from germline, CDR1 is LGHNA and CDR2 is YNFKEQ. The V gene end was trimmed by 0 bases and the J gene end by 4 bases; junction bases not matched to a gene: 6. Sequencing was carried out using peripheral blood. The chain joins TRBV4-2 to TRBJ2-1; 7 nucleotides align to TRBD2. The origin of this receptor is a woman in her fifties or sixties with active or convalescent COVID-19. For the CDR3, the DNA is TGTGCCAGCAGCCAAGAAGGCAGCGGGGTTTACAATGAGCAGTTCTTC. This sequence encodes CASSQEGSGVYNEQFF.